The 11 T cell receptor beta chains reported below all come from one sample, sequenced in a study of spatial heterogeneity in lung cancer. A single record per CDR3 protein comes from TCRdb applying MiXCR to the 5' RACE reads. The sample records over a thousand distinct CDR3 sequences, less than 35% being singletons. Time point described: sample taken at primary tumor resection. Unsorted samples of tumor, nontumor lung or frozen PBMC had their whole RNA sequenced. The material was PBMCs, obtained at surgery. All receptors come from a female donor with early-stage non-small cell lung cancer.

As concerns this clonotype: The size of this beta chain means little, since it is a stray read in a library made for alpha chains. This rearrangement joins TRBV3-1 to TRBJ2-5; perhaps TRBD1 as D (5 bases). Germline V gene data show CDR1 as LGHDT and CDR2 as YNNKEL (reference sequence). The CDR3 consists of 14 residues. Trimming cost V 1 base and J 4 bases, with 10 bases left between them. DNA for the CDR3: TGTGCCAGCAGCCAAGCTCAGGGCCCAGAGACCCAGTACTTC. It translates to CASSQAQGPETQYF.

About this clonotype itself: This beta chain turned up in a library designed for alpha chains; as an off-target read, its abundance says little. This chain connects TRBV5-1 to TRBJ2-5, with unresolved D. This CDR3 contains 13 residues. The germline V gene encodes CDR1 SGHRS and CDR2 YFSETQ. Trimming stripped 0 bases from V and 3 bases from J, with 6 bases between. The DNA for the CDR3 is TGCGCCAGCAGCTTGGGGGTCGAAGAGACCCAGTACTTC. It yields the protein CASSLGVEETQYF.

Comment on this clonotype: This beta chain is a stray sequence in a library constructed for alpha chains; its clone size is not meaningful. The rearrangement links TRBV12-3 or TRBV12-4 to TRBJ2-2; D is perhaps TRBD1 or TRBD2 (5 bases each). The CDR3 spans 15 residues. V dropped 5 bases and J dropped 4 bases, with 14 bases sitting between them. The CDR3 protein is CASSAGAIGTGELFF. The CDR3 DNA is TGTGCCAGCAGTGCCGGGGCCATAGGCACCGGGGAGCTGTTTTTT.

As regards this clonotype: This beta chain slipped into a library made for alpha chains as a stray read, so its size is not meaningful. The CDR3 DNA reads as TGTGCCAGCAGCCCACAACGGGCGGTGGCAGAGACCCAGTACTTC. It yields the protein CASSPQRAVAETQYF. This chain links TRBV7-9 with TRBJ2-5; no clear D. Germline CDR1 and CDR2: SEHNR and FQNEAQ (reference sequence). This CDR3 contains 15 residues. The germline V and J ends were trimmed by 5 bases and 4 bases, with 17 bases remaining between them.

Details on this clonotype: As an off-target read in a library built for alpha chains, this beta chain has a frequency of little significance. The rearrangement uses TRBV20-1 and TRBJ2-5; D is possibly TRBD1 or TRBD2 (5 bases each). CDR1 DFQATT and CDR2 SNEGSKA come from the germline V gene (reference sequence). This CDR3 has 18 amino acids. Trimming removed 0 bases from V and 1 base from J, with 21 bases in between. CDR3 amino acids: CSARDEPRTLAGQETQYF. As DNA, the CDR3 is TGCAGTGCTAGAGATGAACCGAGGACACTGGCGGGCCAAGAGACCCAGTACTTC.

A note on this clonotype: The library was prepared for alpha chains; this beta chain is a stray read, so its frequency means little. The CDR3, as DNA: TGTGCCAGTAGTACGGCGGGACTACTAAAAAACATTCAGTACTTC. Its translation is CASSTAGLLKNIQYF. The gene calls are TRBV19 and TRBJ2-4, with 7 nucleotides matching TRBD2. Trimming at V came to 4 bases and at J to 4 bases, leaving 7 bases not matched to a gene. In germline, CDR1 is LNHDA, CDR2 SQIVND (reference sequence). The CDR3 is 15 amino acids.

This clonotype was seen more than once but under ten times. This beta chain is an off-target read within a library intended for alpha chains, so its frequency means little. The chain employs TRBV13 and TRBJ1-2; D unresolved. This CDR3 contains 15 residues. V shed 4 bases and J shed 0 bases, with 12 bases lying between them. Germline V gene sequence: CDR1 PRHDT, CDR2 FYEKMQ (reference sequence). The CDR3, as DNA: TGTGCCAGCAGCTGGCGGGGAACCTCTAACTATGGCTACACCTTC. Protein product: CASSWRGTSNYGYTF.

In its sample, this clonotype was seen a few times. Little can be read into the size of this beta chain, an off-target read in a library designed for alpha chains. The chain recombines TRBV2 with TRBJ2-2; D is uncertain. The ends were cut back, 2 bases at V and 0 bases at J, with 7 bases in the middle. Germline CDR1 SNHLY, CDR2 FYNNEI. CDR3 length: 15 residues. The CDR3 loop is CASSEPLTNTGELFF. The CDR3 DNA reads TGTGCCAGCAGTGAACCCTTGACGAACACCGGGGAGCTGTTTTTT.

By sample fraction, this clonotype is large. The library was prepared for alpha chains; this beta chain is a stray read, so its frequency means little. The rearrangement joins TRBV7-9 to TRBJ2-3, with 7 bases that match TRBD2. CDR1 is SEHNR, CDR2 FQNEAQ, per germline (reference sequence). V shed 5 bases and J 2 bases; nucleotides not matched to a gene: 13. This CDR3 spans 17 amino acids. The DNA for the CDR3 is TGTGCCAGCAGCGCAACCGCGGCTAGCGGAAACACAGATACGCAGTATTTT. It encodes CASSATAASGNTDTQYF.

This clonotype was recorded a few times. The library was prepared for alpha chains; this beta chain is a stray read, so its frequency means little. This chain links TRBV6-6 with TRBJ1-2, with a possible D match to TRBD1 (5 bases). Germline V lookup: CDR1 MNHNY, CDR2 SVGAGI (reference sequence). V lost 2 bases, J lost 7 bases, and 14 bases lay in between. This CDR3 region has 14 residues. Written as DNA, the CDR3 is TGTGCCAGCAGTTACGATCCGGGGCCGGCTGGCTACACCTTC. Translation gives CASSYDPGPAGYTF.

The sample holds a few counts of this clonotype. This beta chain lies outside the target of a library built for alpha chains; its clone size means little. The chain employs TRBV7-8 and TRBJ2-2; 8 bases agree with TRBD1. There are 17 residues in the CDR3. Germline values: CDR1 SGHVS, CDR2 FQNEAQ. Trimming took 1 base from V and 1 from J; bases not matched to a gene: 5. The CDR3 DNA follows: TGTGCCAGCAGCTTAGGTTCAGGACAGGGGAACACCGGGGAGCTGTTTTTT. Residues: CASSLGSGQGNTGELFF.